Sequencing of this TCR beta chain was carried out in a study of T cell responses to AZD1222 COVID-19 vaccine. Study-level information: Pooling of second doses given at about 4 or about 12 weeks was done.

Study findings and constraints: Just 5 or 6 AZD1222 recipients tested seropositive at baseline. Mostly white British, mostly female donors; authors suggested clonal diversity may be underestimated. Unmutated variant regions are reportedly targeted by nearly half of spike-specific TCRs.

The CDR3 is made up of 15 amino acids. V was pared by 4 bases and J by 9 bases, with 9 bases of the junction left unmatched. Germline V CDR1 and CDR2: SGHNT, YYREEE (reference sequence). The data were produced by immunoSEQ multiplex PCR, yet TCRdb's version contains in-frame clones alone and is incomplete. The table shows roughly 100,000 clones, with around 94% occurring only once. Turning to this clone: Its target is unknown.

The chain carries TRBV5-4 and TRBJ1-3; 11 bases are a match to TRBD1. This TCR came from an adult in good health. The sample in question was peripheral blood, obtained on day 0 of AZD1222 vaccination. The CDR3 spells CASSGGTGGVSTIYF. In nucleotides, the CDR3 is TGTGCCAGCAGCGGAGGGACAGGGGGAGTTTCCACCATATATTTT.